Listed here are 27 T cell receptor beta chains from one sample, sequenced in a study of blood T cells in healthy people across ages. For the second PCR, which ran for 7 to 11 cycles, a sample-barcoded 5' primer and a J-beta primer mix were used. TCRdb re-derived calls from the 5' RACE reads in MiXCR, one entry per CDR3 protein. The sample contains some 710,000 distinct CDR3 sequences, about 24% of which appear only once. Source material: blood. These receptors were obtained from an older man in good health.

The J gene is TRBJ2-3, the V gene TRBV5-1, with D perhaps matching TRBD2 (6 bases). This CDR3 contains 15 residues. Germline CDR1 SGHRS, CDR2 YFSETQ. V gave up 5 bases and J gave up 6 bases, with 19 bases separating them. The DNA of the CDR3 is TGCGCCAGCAGAGATAGCGGTTCGGTGTCGGATACGCAGTATTTT. It translates to CASRDSGSVSDTQYF.

This chain connects TRBV11-1 to TRBJ2-3; possible D gene TRBD2, 6 bases. This CDR3 comprises 16 residues. V was clipped by 1 base and J by 4 bases, with 15 bases between them. Germline CDR1 is SGHAT and CDR2 is FQDESV (reference sequence). The CDR3 spells CASSLGVASDADTQYF. CDR3 nucleotides: TGTGCCAGCAGCTTAGGCGTGGCTAGCGATGCAGATACGCAGTATTTT.

In its sample, this clonotype was seen a few times. The chain recombines TRBV5-1 with TRBJ2-2; 7 nucleotides align to TRBD1. Germline V gene sequence: CDR1 SGHRS, CDR2 YFSETQ. V trimming: 4 bases; J trimming: 6 bases; junction bases outside the gene matches: 9. The CDR3 has 15 amino acids. In nucleotides, the CDR3 is TGCGCCAGCAGCATTGACAGGGTTGGGGCCGGGGAGCTGTTTTTT. Its protein is CASSIDRVGAGELFF. Supplemented by reference TRBV5-1 and TRBJ2-2, the full variable domain reads KAGVTQTPRYLIKTRGQQVTLSCSPISGHRSVSWYQQTPGQGLQFLFEYFSETQRNKGNFPGRFSGRQFSNSRSEMNVSTLELGDSALYLCASSIDRVGAGELFFGEGSRLTVL.

The table lists this clonotype with a few counts. The chain carries TRBV12-3 or TRBV12-4 and TRBJ1-2; D is ambiguous. V was clipped by 3 bases and J by 7 bases, with 12 bases between them. The CDR3 totals 13 residues. The CDR3 spells CASSFAGIGGYTF. In DNA form, the CDR3 reads TGTGCCAGCAGTTTTGCGGGGATTGGTGGCTACACCTTC.

The table lists this clonotype with a few counts. CDR3 region: CASSLLYEGPIYEQYF. CDR3 in DNA: TGCGCCAGCAGCTTGTTGTATGAAGGTCCCATCTACGAGCAGTACTTC. The chain is built from TRBV5-1 and TRBJ2-5; no firm D call. Matching the DNA end better, TRBJ2-7 makes the J call doubtful. CDR1 is SGHRS and CDR2 is YFSETQ in the germline V gene. This CDR3 comprises 16 residues.

About this clonotype: A much larger clone is a single base away; this may be a read error. The chain carries TRBV12-3 or TRBV12-4 and TRBJ1-2, with a tentative D call TRBD1 (6 bases). The CDR3 is made up of 13 amino acids. The ends were cut back, 6 bases at V and 7 bases at J, with 15 bases in the middle. The CDR3 nucleotides read TGTGCCAGCAGCCCTCAGGGGTCAGGTGGCTACACCTTC. This codes for CASSPQGSGGYTF.

V gene TRBV7-9 combines with J gene TRBJ1-5; weak D call: TRBD1 (6 bases). V lost 4 bases, J lost 9 bases, and 16 bases lay in between. Germline assignment: CDR1 SEHNR and CDR2 FQNEAQ (reference sequence). The CDR3 loop spans 14 amino acids. CDR3 nucleotide sequence: TGTGCCAGCAGCTCCTCGGACAGCCCCGGGCCCCAGCATTTT. Translation: CASSSSDSPGPQHF.

This sequence joins TRBV2 and TRBJ1-5; no firm D call. Per germline, CDR1 SNHLY and CDR2 FYNNEI. Trimming stripped 1 base from V and 5 bases from J, with 12 bases between. The CDR3 extends over 15 amino acids. This chain's CDR3 is CASSEVQRGHQPQHF. The CDR3 coding sequence is TGTGCCAGCAGTGAAGTACAGAGAGGCCATCAGCCCCAGCATTTT.

About this clonotype: A much larger clone differs from this one at a single base, so this may be a read error. The chain recombines TRBV20-1 with TRBJ2-3; maybe TRBD1 (5 bases). The DNA matches TRBJ1-5 better at its end, which makes the J call doubtful. The CDR3 spans 15 residues. The germline CDR1 and CDR2 sequences are DFQATT and SNEGSKA (reference sequence). The DNA for the CDR3 is TGCAGTGCTACCTCCGGGACTAGCGGAGCAGATACGCAGCATTTT. Residues: CSATSGTSGADTQHF.

The chain employs TRBV3-1 and TRBJ1-1, with D unclear. The CDR3 sequence is 15 residues long. Looked up from germline, CDR1 is LGHDT and CDR2 is YNNKEL (reference sequence). V shed 2 bases and J shed 1 base, with 11 bases lying between them. The CDR3 DNA sequence: TGTGCCAGCAGCCAATTTTTGCAGCAGAACACTGAAGCTTTCTTT. Translated: CASSQFLQQNTEAFF.

The chain carries TRBV5-1 and TRBJ2-5; tentatively, D is TRBD2 (5 bases). Germline V gene sequence: CDR1 SGHRS, CDR2 YFSETQ. With 0 bases removed from V and 5 bases from J, the gap between germline ends came to 8 bases. CDR3 length equals 13 residues. In DNA form, the CDR3 reads TGCGCCAGCAGCTTGGCCACTAGGGAGACCCAGTACTTC. Translating it yields CASSLATRETQYF. Looking up the rest from reference TRBV5-1 and TRBJ2-5 gives the full variable domain: KAGVTQTPRYLIKTRGQQVTLSCSPISGHRSVSWYQQTPGQGLQFLFEYFSETQRNKGNFPGRFSGRQFSNSRSEMNVSTLELGDSALYLCASSLATRETQYFGPGTRLLVL.

The gene calls are TRBV10-3 and TRBJ2-3; D is uncertain. Per the germline V gene, CDR1 is ENHRY and CDR2 is SYGVKD. The germline V and J ends were trimmed by 4 bases and 6 bases, with 8 bases remaining between them. CDR3 size: 12 residues. The CDR3 here is CAISAGPDTQYF. CDR3 nucleotide sequence: TGTGCCATCAGTGCCGGTCCCGATACGCAGTATTTT.

Of note for this clonotype: Just one base apart from a much larger clone, this may be a read error. CDR3 region: CASSQRNEQHF. The CDR3 coding sequence is TGTGCCAGCAGCCAGAGGAACGAGCAGCACTTC. J is TRBJ2-7 and V is TRBV3-1; no clear D gene. The CDR3 length is 11 residues. The V gene's germline CDR1 is LGHDT and CDR2 YNNKEL (reference sequence).

The rearrangement links TRBV25-1 to TRBJ1-4; D unclear. Germline values: CDR1 MGHDK, CDR2 SYGVNS. The length of the CDR3 is 16 residues. The V gene lost 4 bases and the J gene lost 3 bases, with 15 bases spanning the gap. CDR3 sequence: CASSASRGSPNEKLFF. The DNA of the CDR3 is TGTGCCAGCAGTGCCTCGCGGGGTTCCCCTAATGAAAAACTGTTTTTT.

A few counts support this clonotype. V gene TRBV5-1 combines with J gene TRBJ2-5, with 11 bases aligning to TRBD2. The CDR3 is made up of 14 amino acids. J was trimmed by 3 bases and V by 4 bases; bases with no gene match: 2. Per the germline V gene, CDR1 is SGHRS and CDR2 is YFSETQ. The CDR3 region has the DNA TGCGCCAGCAGCGTACTAGCGGGGGAAGAGACCCAGTACTTC. Protein product: CASSVLAGEETQYF.

This clonotype was found a few times. At one end the junction does not follow the germline gene, possibly because of a read error. V is TRBV5-1 and J is TRBJ1-2; D gene uncertain. Germline lookup yields CDR1 SGHRS and CDR2 YFSETQ. This CDR3 region has 12 residues. The CDR3 here is CASSLDDYDYTF. The CDR3 DNA sequence: TGCGCCAGCAGCTTGGACGACTATGACTACACCTTC.

This clonotype was counted ten times or more. The CDR3 sequence: CASSDSYSNQPQHF. The CDR3 nucleotides read TGTGCCAGCAGTGACAGCTATAGCAATCAGCCCCAGCATTTT. The gene calls are TRBV2 and TRBJ1-5; D gene uncertain. Trimming stripped 3 bases from V and 0 bases from J, with 6 bases between. The germline V gene has CDR1 SNHLY and CDR2 FYNNEI. This CDR3 contains 14 residues.

This clonotype appeared a few times. This CDR3 reads CSARVTAGGDGYTF. In DNA form, the CDR3 reads TGCAGTGCTAGAGTTACGGCAGGGGGCGATGGCTACACCTTC. The J gene is TRBJ1-2, the V gene TRBV20-1; TRBD1 matches at 8 bases. Trimming at V came to 1 base and at J to 6 bases, leaving 7 bases not matched to a gene. The CDR3 totals 14 residues. Germline CDR1 reads DFQATT; CDR2 reads SNEGSKA (reference sequence).

This clonotype was observed a few times. The gene calls are TRBV10-3 and TRBJ2-3; the match to TRBD2 covers 14 bases. The CDR3 is 18 amino acids. Germline CDR1 ENHRY, CDR2 SYGVKD. The V and J ends lost 6 bases and 2 bases, in that order; junction bases with no gene match: 10. The CDR3 here is CAISGLAGGPLFTDTQYF. CDR3 bases: TGTGCCATCAGCGGACTAGCGGGGGGCCCGCTCTTCACAGATACGCAGTATTTT.

The chain uses TRBV27 and TRBJ2-7; D remains unclear. Germline CDR1 reads MNHEY; CDR2 reads SMNVEV (reference sequence). The CDR3 spans 14 residues. V gave up 8 bases and J gave up 3 bases, with 17 bases separating them. CDR3 region: CASRRAETYYEQYF. CDR3 in DNA: TGTGCCAGCCGAAGGGCTGAGACCTACTACGAGCAGTACTTC.

Ten or more counts support this clonotype. The rearrangement uses TRBV7-2 and TRBJ2-5; the match to TRBD2 covers 9 bases. CDR3 length: 15 amino acids. Germline V lookup: CDR1 SGHTA, CDR2 FQGNSA. V was pared by 0 bases and J by 5 bases, with 4 bases of the junction left unmatched. CDR3 protein: CASSLAGLALETQYF. CDR3 in DNA: TGTGCCAGCAGCTTAGCGGGACTAGCTTTGGAGACCCAGTACTTC.

This clonotype was counted only a few times. The V gene is TRBV27, the J gene TRBJ2-3; 8 bases fit TRBD2. The CDR3 consists of 14 residues. CDR1 is MNHEY and CDR2 is SMNVEV in the germline V gene (reference sequence). V lost 10 bases and J lost 4; bases outside the gene matches: 10. In DNA, the CDR3 is TGTGCCAACATAGCGGGGACTATGGCAGATACGCAGTATTTT. As protein: CANIAGTMADTQYF.

This clonotype showed up just a few times. The V gene is TRBV5-1, the J gene TRBJ1-1; the match to TRBD1 covers 8 bases. Unmatched junction bases numbered 12, after V lost 3 bases and J lost 5 bases. The germline V gene encodes CDR1 SGHRS and CDR2 YFSETQ. This CDR3 is built from 16 residues. The CDR3 DNA reads TGCGCCAGCAGCTCAGGGGGCGCGAGGATGAGGACTGAAGCTTTCTTT. Its protein is CASSSGGARMRTEAFF.

Comment on this clonotype: A read error may account for a junction end that differs from germline. The gene calls are TRBV4-3 and TRBJ2-3; D is unclear. The germline V gene encodes CDR1 LGHNA and CDR2 YSLEER. CDR3 length: 14 amino acids. The chain's CDR3 is CPSSQDSSRNTQYF. The CDR3 DNA reads TGCCCCAGCAGCCAAGATTCTAGTAGAAATACGCAGTATTTT.

The gene calls are TRBV10-1 and TRBJ1-5; D call uncertain. The germline V gene encodes CDR1 WNHNN and CDR2 SYGVQD (reference sequence). Deletions cut 0 bases from V and 7 bases from J, with 10 bases between. The CDR3 contains 14 residues. CDR3 in amino acids: CASSESMGGQPQHF. The CDR3, as DNA: TGCGCCAGCAGTGAGTCGATGGGAGGGCAGCCCCAGCATTTT.

The rearrangement links TRBV27 to TRBJ1-2; 8 bases are a match to TRBD1. This CDR3 comprises 14 residues. V dropped 6 bases and J dropped 10; count of bases not matched to a gene: 13. Looked up from germline, CDR1 is MNHEY and CDR2 is SMNVEV (reference sequence). In nucleotides, the CDR3 is TGTGCCAGCAGCCTCGGAGGACAGGGAAAGGTCTACACCTTC. Its translation is CASSLGGQGKVYTF.

A few counts support this clonotype. V is TRBV12-3 or TRBV12-4 and J is TRBJ2-5, with 9 nucleotides matching TRBD2. This CDR3 has 15 amino acids. The junction had 5 bases not matched to a gene; V was cut back by 2 bases and J by 4 bases. CDR3 loop: CASSLRAGGRETQYF. DNA of the CDR3: TGTGCCAGCAGTTTACGAGCGGGGGGTCGAGAGACCCAGTACTTC.